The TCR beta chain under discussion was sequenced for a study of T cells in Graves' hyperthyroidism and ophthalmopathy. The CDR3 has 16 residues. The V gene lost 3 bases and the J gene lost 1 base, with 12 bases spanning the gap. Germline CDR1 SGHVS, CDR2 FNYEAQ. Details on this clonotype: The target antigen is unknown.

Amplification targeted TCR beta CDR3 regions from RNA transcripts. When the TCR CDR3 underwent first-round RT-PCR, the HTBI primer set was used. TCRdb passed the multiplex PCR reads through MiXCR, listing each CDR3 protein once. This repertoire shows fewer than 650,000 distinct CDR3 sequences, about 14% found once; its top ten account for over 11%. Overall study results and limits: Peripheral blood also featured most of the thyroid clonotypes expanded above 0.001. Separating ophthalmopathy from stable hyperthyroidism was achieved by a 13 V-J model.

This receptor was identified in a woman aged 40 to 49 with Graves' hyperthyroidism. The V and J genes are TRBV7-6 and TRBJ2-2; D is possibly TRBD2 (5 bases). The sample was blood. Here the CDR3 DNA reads TGTGCCAGCAGCTTGGGGAGCGGAGGGAACACCGGGGAGCTGTTTTTT. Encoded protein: CASSLGSGGNTGELFF.